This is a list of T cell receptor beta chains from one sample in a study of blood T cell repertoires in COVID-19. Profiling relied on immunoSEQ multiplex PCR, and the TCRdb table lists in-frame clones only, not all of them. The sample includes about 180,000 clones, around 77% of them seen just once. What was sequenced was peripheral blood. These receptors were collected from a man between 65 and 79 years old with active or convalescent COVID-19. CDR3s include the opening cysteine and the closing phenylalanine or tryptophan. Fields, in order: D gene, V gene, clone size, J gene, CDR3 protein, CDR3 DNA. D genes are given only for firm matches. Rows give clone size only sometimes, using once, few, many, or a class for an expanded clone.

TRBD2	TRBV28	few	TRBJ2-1	CASSYTSGSNNEQFF	TGTGCCAGCAGTTACACTAGCGGGAGCAACAATGAGCAGTTCTTC
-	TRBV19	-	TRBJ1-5	CASSILRDQPQHF	TGTGCCAGTAGTATTTTGCGGGATCAGCCCCAGCATTTT
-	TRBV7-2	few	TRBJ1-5	CASSAWSGQPQHF	TGTGCCAGCAGCGCGTGGTCAGGCCAGCCCCAGCATTTT
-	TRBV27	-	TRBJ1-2	CASSHNRRGGGGYTF	TGTGCCAGCAGTCACAACCGAAGGGGGGGAGGTGGCTACACCTTC
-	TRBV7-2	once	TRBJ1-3	CASSPTVTDPRNTIYF	TGTGCCAGCAGCCCGACAGTGACAGACCCACGAAACACCATATATTTT
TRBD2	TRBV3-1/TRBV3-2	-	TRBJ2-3	CASSLWTSANTDTQYF	TGTGCCAGCAGCCTCTGGACTAGCGCCAACACAGATACGCAGTATTTT
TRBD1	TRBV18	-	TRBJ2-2	CASSPTRDRVTGELFF	TGTGCCAGCTCACCTACCCGGGACAGGGTCACCGGGGAGCTGTTTTTT
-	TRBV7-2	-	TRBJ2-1	CASSLDRVSHEQFF	TGTGCCAGCAGCTTAGACAGGGTCTCCCATGAGCAGTTCTTC
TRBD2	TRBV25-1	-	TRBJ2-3	CASSGILAGTQYF	TGTGCCAGCAGTGGCATTCTAGCGGGGACGCAGTATTTT
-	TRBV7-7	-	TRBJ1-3	CASSLNGTPVTRSGNTIYF	TGTGCTAGCAGCTTAAACGGGACACCCGTAACTCGCTCTGGAAACACCATATATTTT
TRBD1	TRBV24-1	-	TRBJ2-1	CATSAPGQGSDNEQFF	TGTGCCACCAGTGCCCCGGGACAGGGGTCGGACAATGAGCAGTTCTTC
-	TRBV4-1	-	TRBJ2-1	CASSQERGEQFF	TGCGCCAGCAGCCAAGAGAGGGGGGAGCAGTTCTTC
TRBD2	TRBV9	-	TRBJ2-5	CASSFSGSGGETQYF	TGTGCCAGCAGTTTCAGCGGGAGCGGGGGGGAGACCCAGTACTTC
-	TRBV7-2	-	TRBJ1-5	CASSPAGSNQPQHF	TGTGCCAGCAGCCCAGCGGGGAGCAATCAGCCCCAGCATTTT
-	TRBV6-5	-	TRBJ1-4	CASLWRLPEGEKLFF	TGTGCCAGCTTATGGCGGCTCCCCGAGGGTGAAAAACTGTTTTTT
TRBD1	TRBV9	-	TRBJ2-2	CASSETGDNTGELFF	TGTGCCAGCAGCGAGACAGGGGATAACACCGGGGAGCTGTTTTTT
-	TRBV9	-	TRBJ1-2	CASSTGTRALVGYTF	TGTGCCAGCAGCACAGGGACACGGGCTTTGGTTGGCTACACCTTC
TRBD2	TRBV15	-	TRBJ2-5	CATKLAGGETQYF	TGTGCCACGAAACTAGCGGGTGGCGAGACCCAGTACTTC
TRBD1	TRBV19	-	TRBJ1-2	CASSIPSTGGYGYTF	TGTGCCAGTAGTATACCGTCGACAGGGGGCTATGGCTACACCTTC
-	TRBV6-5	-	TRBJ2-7	CASSYAKGGSYEQYF	TGTGCCAGCAGTTACGCCAAGGGGGGGTCCTACGAGCAGTACTTC